The clone carrying this T cell receptor beta chain was observed at least ten times. This sample is part of a study of CD8+CD57+ T cells in acquired aplastic anemia. V lost 6 bases to trimming and J lost 4 bases, with 20 bases between them. The CDR3 has 16 residues. CDR1 and CDR2 (germline): MNHNS, SASEGT. Genomic DNA constituted the template upon which TCR beta VDJ and CDR3 profiling was performed. TCRdb processed the reads anew with MiXCR; each CDR3 protein has one entry. The table includes approximately 300,000 distinct CDR3 sequences, 56% detected once. For sequencing, patients were chosen who had shown expansion of CD8+CD57+ cells by flow cytometry. Every one of the patients had aplastic anemia (severe, acquired). Patients had received no therapy at the time of blood sampling.

The genes are TRBV6-1 and TRBJ2-3; a weak D match, TRBD1 (7 bases). The specimen sequenced was sorted CD4+, CD8+, or CD8+CD57+ T cells (not recorded which) from PBMCs. The TCR was taken from a human donor with aplastic anemia. The CDR3 DNA reads TGTGCCAGCAGAACAGGGGCGAGAGCGGGCGCAGATACGCAGTATTTT. This codes for CASRTGARAGADTQYF.